This T cell receptor beta chain derives from a study of CD8+ T cells in alopecia areata. Overall study: Treated individuals took tofacitinib by mouth, 5 to 10 mg twice daily. Patients took tofacitinib for 6 to 18 months, followed by 6 drug-free months. Notes on the study in general: Many expanded lesional clones remained in scalp and blood on tofacitinib.

Treatment described: oral pan-JAK inhibitor, 5-10 mg twice daily. Trimming stripped 5 bases from V and 3 bases from J, with 14 bases between. CDR3 length equals 14 residues. The germline V gene has CDR1 SGHTA and CDR2 FQGTGA. Comment on this clone: The antigen is not known.

Extracted RNA was reverse transcribed, and the resulting cDNA served as sequencing template. Generated by immunoSEQ multiplex PCR, the TCRdb table keeps only in-frame clones and is missing some. The sample records over 35,000 clones, around 90% being singletons. The genes are TRBV7-3 and TRBJ2-7; possibly TRBD1 or TRBD2 for D (6 bases each). The sample consisted of CD8+ T cells sorted from blood, taken at week 24, from a patient treated with tofacitinib. The TCR sequence derives from a human donor with alopecia areata. The CDR3 DNA is TGTGCCAGCAGCACCAGACAGGAGGGCTACGAGCAGTACTTC. Its translation: CASSTRQEGYEQYF.